These 23 T cell receptor beta chains originate from one sample sequenced in a study of regulatory T cells in long-lasting Graves disease. Building of the TCR beta libraries involved iRepertoire HTBI primers and Arm-PCR of CDR3 regions. TCRdb redid the calling of the multiplex PCR reads with MiXCR, one entry per CDR3 protein. In the table there are hundreds of thousands of distinct CDR3 sequences, over 14% of which are singletons. The sample's time point: newly diagnosed GD, antithyroid drugs for less than 3 months. Extracted RNA from PBMCs served as the source of the TCR library. These same records also appear under a second study, on T cells in Graves' hyperthyroidism and ophthalmopathy.

Material: peripheral blood mononuclear cells (PBMCs), obtained at new diagnosis, from a patient treated with antithyroid drugs. Every receptor here comes from a woman aged 35 to 49 with Graves disease.

This clonotype was counted ten times or more. The chain links TRBV2 to TRBJ2-1; 7 nucleotides match TRBD2. The CDR3 sequence is 15 residues long. The J segment lost 1 base and the V segment lost 8 bases, leaving 8 bases of the junction unmatched. Germline loops: CDR1 SNHLY, CDR2 FYNNEI. CDR3: CASASLALSYNEQFF. As DNA, the CDR3 is TGTGCCAGCGCATCACTAGCGTTATCCTACAATGAGCAGTTCTTC.

The chain couples TRBV6-2 or TRBV6-3 to TRBJ1-1; 8 bases align to TRBD1. Germline V gives CDR1 MNHEY, CDR2 SVGEGT. This CDR3 contains 14 residues. V shed 8 bases and J 4 bases; nucleotides not matched to a gene: 9. The CDR3 nucleotides are TGTGCCAGCCGTAGACAGGGGACGGGCACTGAAGCTTTCTTT. It yields the protein CASRRQGTGTEAFF.

This clonotype appeared many times. The DNA of the CDR3 is TGTGCCTCGCGACCTACAGGGGAAAACGCCCCCCAGCATTTT. This sequence encodes CASRPTGENAPQHF. V gene TRBV28 combines with J gene TRBJ1-5, with TRBD1 matching over 7 bases. The length of the CDR3 is 14 residues. Germline V gives CDR1 MDHEN, CDR2 SYDVKM. The trim removed 11 bases at V and 10 bases at J, leaving 17 bases unmatched.

This clonotype has ten or more counts. This chain uses TRBV3-1 with TRBJ1-3; D uncertain. Germline-derived CDR1 and CDR2 are LGHDT and YNNKEL (reference sequence). The CDR3 consists of 11 residues. V was pared by 10 bases and J by 0 bases, with 4 bases between. DNA of the CDR3: TGTGCCACCCACTCTGGAAACACCATATATTTT. Translated: CATHSGNTIYF.

The sample holds a few counts of this clonotype. The chain recombines TRBV5-8 with TRBJ2-4; D uncertain. CDR1 SGHTS and CDR2 YDEGEE come from the germline V gene. Trimming removed 4 bases from V and 0 bases from J, with 11 bases in between. The length of the CDR3 is 15 residues. The CDR3 spells CASSPLRLAKNIQYF. DNA of the CDR3: TGTGCCAGCAGCCCGTTAAGACTAGCCAAAAACATTCAGTACTTC.

Ten or more counts support this clonotype. This chain connects TRBV19 to TRBJ2-1, with 10 bases identical to TRBD1. V was clipped by 9 bases and J by 2 bases; unmatched bases: 13. The CDR3 has 17 amino acids. Germline lookup yields CDR1 LNHDA and CDR2 SQIVND (reference sequence). The chain's CDR3 is CASRDRGGRQAYNEQFF. As DNA, the CDR3 is TGTGCCAGCCGGGACAGGGGAGGGAGGCAGGCCTACAATGAGCAGTTCTTC.

This clonotype was counted only a few times. The J gene is TRBJ1-2, the V gene TRBV28, with 9 nucleotides matching TRBD1. There are 16 residues in the CDR3. Germline V CDR1 and CDR2: MDHEN, SYDVKM. Trimming cost V 2 bases and J 0 bases; bases outside gene matches: 4. CDR3 sequence: CASSLNGQGSNYGYTF. DNA for the CDR3: TGTGCCAGCAGTTTAAATGGACAGGGGTCTAACTATGGCTACACCTTC.

This sequence joins TRBV5-6 and TRBJ2-3, with D possibly being TRBD1 (6 bases). V shed 0 bases and J shed 4 bases, with 9 bases lying between them. The length of the CDR3 is 14 residues. The germline gives CDR1 SGHDT, CDR2 YYEEEE. CDR3: CASSLVGQSDTQYF. The CDR3 nucleotides read TGTGCCAGCAGCTTGGTTGGACAGTCAGATACGCAGTATTTT.

This clonotype was recorded at least ten times. The V gene is TRBV2, the J gene TRBJ2-5; TRBD1 might be the D (6 bases). V was trimmed by 6 bases and J by 7 bases, leaving 12 bases between them. CDR1 is SNHLY, CDR2 FYNNEI, per germline. The length of the CDR3 is 12 residues. The CDR3 coding sequence is TGTGCCAGCAGGGGGGACAAGGGGACCCAGTACTTC. It is translated as CASRGDKGTQYF.

The V and J genes are TRBV19 and TRBJ2-3, with D possibly matching TRBD1 (6 bases). CDR3 length equals 15 residues. Per germline, CDR1 LNHDA and CDR2 SQIVND (reference sequence). Trimming removed 7 bases at V and 2 bases at J, with 16 bases between. The CDR3 is CASTPGGGYTDTQYF. CDR3 nucleotide sequence: TGTGCCAGTACCCCTGGGGGCGGCTACACAGATACGCAGTATTTT.

The CDR3 reads CATSRDLGGETQYF. The CDR3 DNA is TGTGCCACCAGCAGAGATCTAGGAGGCGAGACCCAGTACTTC. This sequence joins TRBV15 and TRBJ2-5; D is possibly TRBD2 (5 bases). This CDR3 has 14 amino acids. Trimming took 0 bases from V and 5 from J, leaving 10 bases between them. Germline V lookup: CDR1 LNHNV, CDR2 YYDKDF (reference sequence).

The CDR3 nucleotides are TGCGCCAGCAGCCCGCTACAGGGGTGGCGCGCCTACAATGAGCAGTTCTTC. Translation gives CASSPLQGWRAYNEQFF. The V and J genes are TRBV4-1 and TRBJ2-1, with 7 bases lining up with TRBD1. There are 17 residues in the CDR3. CDR1 and CDR2 from the germline V gene are MGHRA and YSYEKL. Germline trimming cut 4 bases from V and 2 bases from J; bases unmatched to any gene: 11.

This clonotype was recorded a few times. The J gene is TRBJ2-5, the V gene TRBV18, with TRBD2 as a possible D gene (6 bases). Trimming stripped 3 bases from V and 2 bases from J, with 13 bases between. Germline values: CDR1 KGHSH, CDR2 LQKENI. The CDR3 spans 15 residues. For the CDR3, the DNA is TGTGCCAGCTCACCTCTGCCTAGCGCTCAAGAGACCCAGTACTTC. It codes for CASSPLPSAQETQYF.

The chain combines TRBV19 with TRBJ2-1; TRBD2 agrees at 12 bases. After removal of 1 base from V and 9 bases from J, the junction contained 4 bases not matched to a gene. Germline V gene sequence: CDR1 LNHDA, CDR2 SQIVND (reference sequence). The CDR3 spans 15 residues. For the CDR3, the DNA is TGTGCCAGTAGTATAGGACTAGCGGGGGCAACTGAGCAGTTCTTC. Translating gives CASSIGLAGATEQFF.

This clonotype was picked up one time. This clone may be a read error of a much larger clone one base away. The chain joins TRBV10-3 to TRBJ2-3; no definite D call. There are 15 residues in the CDR3. Trimming removed 0 bases at V and 3 bases at J, with 10 bases between. Germline V gene data show CDR1 as ENHRY and CDR2 as SYGVKD. CDR3 in amino acids: CAISESGWATDTQYF. DNA for the CDR3: TGTGCCATCAGTGAGTCTGGGTGGGCGACAGATACGCAGTATTTT.

As concerns this clonotype: The junction differs from germline at one of its ends, possibly a read error. The CDR3 is CASSQDTAGGSDAQYF. The CDR3 nucleotides read TGCGCCAGCAGCCAAGATACAGCGGGAGGCTCAGATGCGCAGTATTTT. This chain joins TRBV4-3 and TRBJ2-3, with TRBD2 matching 9 bases. The germline V gene has CDR1 LGHNA and CDR2 YSLEER. This CDR3 region has 16 residues.

In this sample, this clonotype turned up many times. V and J are TRBV20-1 and TRBJ2-1; 13 nucleotides line up with TRBD2. The V gene's germline CDR1 is DFQATT and CDR2 SNEGSKA (reference sequence). V lost 6 bases, J lost 8 bases, and 7 bases stayed unmatched. The CDR3 loop spans 14 amino acids. CDR3 nucleotides: TGCAGTGCCCTCCGGACTAGCGGGAGTGATGAGCAGTTCTTC. This codes for CSALRTSGSDEQFF.

As concerns this clonotype: This may stem from a read error, because a much larger clone lies one nucleotide away. V and J are TRBV12-3 or TRBV12-4 and TRBJ2-4; D is possibly TRBD1 or TRBD2 (5 bases each). The J call may be mistaken, given a closer DNA end match to TRBJ2-1. This CDR3 is built from 13 residues. The CDR3 region is CASTMGDWDEQFF. The CDR3 nucleotides are TGTGCCAGCACCATGGGGGATTGGGATGAGCAGTTCTTC.

DNA for the CDR3: TGTGCCAGCAGGGAGAACAGACAAAACTATGGCTACACCTTC. It yields the protein CASRENRQNYGYTF. V and J are TRBV28 and TRBJ1-2; D is unclear. Trimming took off 6 bases at V and 2 bases at J, with 13 bases between the two ends. This CDR3 has 14 amino acids. Germline CDR1 MDHEN, CDR2 SYDVKM.

Many counts were recorded for this clonotype. This chain uses TRBV2 with TRBJ2-2; D not certain. The CDR3 sequence is 13 residues long. Trimming left V 3 bases short and J 5 bases short, with 7 bases between. Looked up from germline, CDR1 is SNHLY and CDR2 is FYNNEI. In DNA, the CDR3 is TGTGCCAGCAGTGAGACGGAGACCGGGGAGCTGTTTTTT. It yields the protein CASSETETGELFF.

This clonotype was detected many times. The genes are TRBV15 and TRBJ2-1; TRBD2 matches 9 bases. The CDR3 extends over 16 amino acids. From germline, CDR1 is LNHNV and CDR2 YYDKDF (reference sequence). Unmatched junction bases numbered 4, after V lost 0 bases and J lost 4 bases. The CDR3 DNA sequence: TGTGCCACCAGCAGAGACGAGACTAGCGGATACAATGAGCAGTTCTTC. Translating gives CATSRDETSGYNEQFF.

This clonotype showed up many times. The CDR3: CSGGAGGPDAEQFF. CDR3 nucleotides: TGCAGCGGGGGCGCGGGAGGGCCAGACGCCGAGCAGTTCTTC. The chain is built from TRBV29-1 and TRBJ2-1, with 9 bases identical to TRBD2. V lost 7 bases, J lost 10 bases, and 14 bases stayed unmatched. In germline, CDR1 is SQVTM, CDR2 ANQGSEA. The CDR3 totals 14 residues.

This clonotype was seen repeatedly, ten times or more. The chain has TRBV7-2 and TRBJ2-6; TRBD1 aligns across 7 bases. The CDR3 consists of 16 residues. V gave up 5 bases and J gave up 2 bases; unmatched junction bases: 6. Germline V lookup: CDR1 SGHTA, CDR2 FQGNSA. The CDR3 sequence: CASSIHTGAGANVLTF. In DNA, the CDR3 is TGTGCCAGCAGCATACATACAGGGGCTGGGGCCAACGTCCTGACTTTC. The variable domain in full, with the rest retrieved from reference TRBV7-2 and TRBJ2-6, is GAGVSQSPSNKVTEKGKDVELRCDPISGHTALYWYRQSLGQGLEFLIYFQGNSAPDKSGLPSDRFSAERTGGSVSTLTIQRTQQEDSAVYLCASSIHTGAGANVLTFGAGSRLTVL.